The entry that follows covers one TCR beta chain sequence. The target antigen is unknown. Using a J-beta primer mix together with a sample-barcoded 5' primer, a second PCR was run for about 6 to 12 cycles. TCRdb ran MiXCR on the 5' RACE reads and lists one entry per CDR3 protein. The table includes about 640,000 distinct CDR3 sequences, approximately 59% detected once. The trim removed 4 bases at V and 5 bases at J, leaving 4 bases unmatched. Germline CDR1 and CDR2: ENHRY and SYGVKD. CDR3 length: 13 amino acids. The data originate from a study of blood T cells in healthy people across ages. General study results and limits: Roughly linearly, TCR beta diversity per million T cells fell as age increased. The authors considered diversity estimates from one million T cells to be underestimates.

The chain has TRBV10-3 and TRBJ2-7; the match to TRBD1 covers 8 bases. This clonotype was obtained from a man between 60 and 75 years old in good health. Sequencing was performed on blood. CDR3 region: CAISGQGINEQYF. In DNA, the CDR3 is TGTGCCATCAGTGGACAGGGGATCAACGAGCAGTACTTC.